Shown below are 20 T cell receptor beta chains from a single sample sequenced in a study of response to subunit inactivated influenza vaccine. TCRdb re-derived calls from the RT-PCR reads in MiXCR, one entry per CDR3 protein. The sample holds 400,000 to 550,000 distinct CDR3 sequences, roughly 27% seen once. Material: CD4+ T cells sorted from PBMCs, obtained 5 to 6 days after vaccination. These receptor sequences come from a man in his fifties who received an inactivated influenza vaccine.

The rearrangement joins TRBV24-1 to TRBJ2-2, with 7 bases that match TRBD1. In germline, CDR1 is KGHDR, CDR2 SFDVKD. Losses at the gene ends were 3 bases for V and 1 base for J; bases not matched to a gene: 4. The CDR3 sequence is 16 residues long. For the CDR3, the DNA is TGTGCCACCAGTGATCCCCGGACAGGGAACACCGGGGAGCTGTTTTTT. Translating gives CATSDPRTGNTGELFF.

This clonotype was detected only a few times. The gene calls are TRBV9 and TRBJ2-4; possibly TRBD1 for D (5 bases). This CDR3 contains 14 residues. The V and J ends lost 3 bases and 5 bases respectively, with 12 bases between them. Germline lookup yields CDR1 SGDLS and CDR2 YYNGEE. This CDR3 is CASSERAGQNIQYF. CDR3 coding DNA: TGTGCCAGCAGCGAGAGAGCAGGGCAAAACATTCAGTACTTC.

This clonotype was counted a few times. The chain uses TRBV12-3 or TRBV12-4 and TRBJ2-3; D remains ambiguous. This CDR3 is 11 amino acids long. With 5 bases removed from V and 10 bases from J, the gap between germline ends came to 10 bases. The CDR3 loop is CASSQARAQYF. DNA for the CDR3: TGTGCCAGCAGTCAGGCTAGGGCGCAGTATTTT.

V usage is TRBV2 and J usage is TRBJ2-3; 16 nucleotides line up with TRBD2. The ends lost 5 bases at V and 4 bases at J; junction bases unmatched: 6. Germline lookup yields CDR1 SNHLY and CDR2 FYNNEI. The CDR3 runs to 17 residues. The CDR3 DNA is TGTGCCAGCAGTCCGGGACTAGCGGGAGGGCCATCAGATACGCAGTATTTT. It is translated as CASSPGLAGGPSDTQYF. The variable domain in full, completed from reference TRBV2 and TRBJ2-3, reads EPEVTQTPSHQVTQMGQEVILRCVPISNHLYFYWYRQILGQKVEFLVSFYNNEISEKSEIFDDQFSVERPDGSNFTLKIRSTKLEDSAMYFCASSPGLAGGPSDTQYFGPGTRLTVL.

The chain couples TRBV4-2 to TRBJ2-1, with unresolved D. CDR1 is LGHNA and CDR2 is YNFKEQ in the germline V gene. The CDR3 is made up of 13 amino acids. The ends were cut back, 0 bases at V and 9 bases at J, with 9 bases in the middle. The CDR3 nucleotides read TGTGCCAGCAGCCAAGATCTGGTCGGTGAGCAGTTCTTC. This translates into CASSQDLVGEQFF.

The chain employs TRBV29-1 and TRBJ2-4; D is undetermined. The CDR3 has 13 residues. V was cut by 3 bases and J by 1 base, with 7 bases left in between. Germline V gene data show CDR1 as SQVTM and CDR2 as ANQGSEA. CDR3 region: CSVDGPAKNIQYF. The DNA for the CDR3 is TGCAGCGTTGACGGACCGGCCAAAAACATTCAGTACTTC.

This clonotype was seen a few times. This sequence joins TRBV20-1 and TRBJ2-2, with TRBD1 matching 9 bases. Per germline, CDR1 DFQATT and CDR2 SNEGSKA (reference sequence). The CDR3 consists of 13 residues. The CDR3 DNA reads as TGCAGGGGGGACAGGGATGACACCGGGGAGCTGTTTTTT. This sequence encodes CRGDRDDTGELFF.

This clonotype was recorded a few times. The V and J genes are TRBV29-1 and TRBJ1-5; 9 nucleotides line up with TRBD1. CDR1 SQVTM and CDR2 ANQGSEA come from the germline V gene. The CDR3 is made up of 14 amino acids. J was trimmed by 2 bases and V by 5 bases; bases with no gene match: 4. Here the CDR3 reads CSVLWTGGNQPQHF. The DNA of the CDR3 is TGCAGCGTTCTATGGACAGGGGGCAATCAGCCCCAGCATTTT.

This clonotype was seen only a few times. The chain is built from TRBV7-6 and TRBJ2-5, with D perhaps TRBD2 (6 bases). This CDR3 has 15 residues. Germline CDR1 SGHVS, CDR2 FNYEAQ. Trimming took 1 base from V and 5 from J, leaving 14 bases between them. The CDR3 protein is CASSLGTGGAETQYF. The CDR3 nucleotides are TGTGCCAGCAGCTTAGGGACCGGGGGTGCTGAGACCCAGTACTTC.

The chain has TRBV24-1 and TRBJ2-5; D possibly corresponds to TRBD1 (5 bases). The germline V and J ends were trimmed by 5 bases and 3 bases, with 9 bases remaining between them. The CDR3 spans 13 residues. The germline CDR1 and CDR2 sequences are KGHDR and SFDVKD. CDR3 amino acids: CATSAGHKETQYF. CDR3 DNA sequence: TGTGCCACCAGTGCAGGACACAAAGAGACCCAGTACTTC.

This clonotype was counted ten times or more. The V call is TRBV7-2, the J call TRBJ1-5; D ambiguous. Germline assignment: CDR1 SGHTA and CDR2 FQGNSA. The V and J ends lost 5 bases and 5 bases respectively, with 10 bases between them. This CDR3 comprises 13 residues. CDR3 in amino acids: CASSPNPDQPQHF. The CDR3 bases are TGTGCCAGCAGCCCGAACCCCGATCAGCCCCAGCATTTT.

This clonotype was observed a handful of times. The chain employs TRBV18 and TRBJ2-3; D call uncertain. V gave up 3 bases and J gave up 1 base, with 14 bases separating them. CDR3 length equals 16 residues. Germline V gene lookup returns CDR1 KGHSH and CDR2 LQKENI. Here the CDR3 DNA reads TGTGCCAGCTCACCGCTCTCCCTTCGGGGCACAGATACGCAGTATTTT. It translates to CASSPLSLRGTDTQYF.

The V and J genes are TRBV5-1 and TRBJ2-7; TRBD2 agrees at 12 bases. The length of the CDR3 is 17 residues. Per germline, CDR1 SGHRS and CDR2 YFSETQ. J gave up 3 bases and V 4 bases, and 11 bases lay outside the gene matches. CDR3 sequence: CASSGTETSGRIYEQYF. The CDR3 bases are TGCGCCAGCAGCGGAACCGAAACTAGCGGGAGGATCTACGAGCAGTACTTC.

The table lists this clonotype with a few counts. This chain connects TRBV7-9 to TRBJ2-7; 7 bases are a match to TRBD1. Looked up from germline, CDR1 is SEHNR and CDR2 is FQNEAQ (reference sequence). This CDR3 comprises 14 residues. Unmatched junction bases numbered 5, after V lost 6 bases and J lost 0 bases. The CDR3 bases are TGTGCCAGCAGTTTTACAGGGGTCTCCTACGAGCAGTACTTC. Translated, it gives CASSFTGVSYEQYF.

The sample holds many counts of this clonotype. The V and J genes are TRBV12-3 or TRBV12-4 and TRBJ2-7; no clear D. V gave up 5 bases and J gave up 1 base, with 12 bases separating them. This CDR3 is 14 amino acids long. The CDR3 protein is CASSPRPNSYEQYF. The CDR3 nucleotides are TGTGCCAGCAGTCCTCGCCCAAATTCCTACGAGCAGTACTTC.

This clonotype was seen more than once but under ten times. The J gene is TRBJ2-4, the V gene TRBV12-3 or TRBV12-4; D gene uncertain. V lost 8 bases, J lost 5 bases, and 13 bases lay in between. The CDR3 is made up of 13 amino acids. CDR3 in DNA: TGTGCCAGCTGTCAGCTGATGGAAAACATTCAGTACTTC. Protein product: CASCQLMENIQYF.

This clonotype was observed many times. The rearrangement links TRBV5-1 to TRBJ2-7, with a weak D call TRBD1 (5 bases). Germline CDR1 is SGHRS and CDR2 is YFSETQ. Between the trimmed V and J ends, which lost 0 bases and 3 bases, there was a span of 10 bases. CDR3 length: 14 amino acids. In DNA form, the CDR3 reads TGCGCCAGCAGCTTGGGACAGCGCGACTACGAGCAGTACTTC. Its protein is CASSLGQRDYEQYF. The whole variable domain, remainder taken from reference TRBV5-1 and TRBJ2-7, is KAGVTQTPRYLIKTRGQQVTLSCSPISGHRSVSWYQQTPGQGLQFLFEYFSETQRNKGNFPGRFSGRQFSNSRSEMNVSTLELGDSALYLCASSLGQRDYEQYFGPGTRLTVT.

The rearrangement links TRBV4-1 to TRBJ1-2; 9 bases align to TRBD1. V was clipped by 0 bases and J by 2 bases; unmatched bases: 7. This CDR3 spans 17 amino acids. The germline V gene encodes CDR1 MGHRA and CDR2 YSYEKL. The CDR3 region has the DNA TGCGCCAGCAGCCAAGAATTCAGGACAGGGGTGAACTATGGCTACACCTTC. Amino acids: CASSQEFRTGVNYGYTF.

A few counts support this clonotype. The V and J genes are TRBV10-3 and TRBJ2-7; D assignment may be TRBD1 or TRBD2 (5 bases each). V lost 11 bases, J lost 3 bases, and 14 bases lay in between. CDR1 and CDR2 from the germline V gene are ENHRY and SYGVKD. The CDR3 sequence is 12 residues long. The chain's CDR3 is CAYGTDLYEQYF. CDR3 DNA: TGTGCCTACGGGACGGACCTCTACGAGCAGTACTTC.

The rearrangement joins TRBV6-5 to TRBJ1-1; D uncertain. The V gene's germline CDR1 is MNHEY and CDR2 SVGAGI. V lost 8 bases to trimming and J lost 1 base, with 8 bases between them. CDR3 size: 12 residues. The chain's CDR3 is CASCGWNTEAFF. CDR3 DNA: TGTGCCAGCTGTGGATGGAACACTGAAGCTTTCTTT.